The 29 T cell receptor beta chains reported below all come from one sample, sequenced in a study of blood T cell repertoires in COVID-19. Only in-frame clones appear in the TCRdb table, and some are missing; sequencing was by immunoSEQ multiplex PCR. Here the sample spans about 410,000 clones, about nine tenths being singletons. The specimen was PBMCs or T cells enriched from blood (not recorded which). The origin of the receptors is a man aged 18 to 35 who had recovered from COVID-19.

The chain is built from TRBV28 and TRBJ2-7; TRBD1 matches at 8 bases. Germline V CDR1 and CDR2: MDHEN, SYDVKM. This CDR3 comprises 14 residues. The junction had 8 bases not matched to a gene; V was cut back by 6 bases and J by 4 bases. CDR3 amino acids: CASRLTGEAYEQYF. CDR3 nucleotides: TGTGCCAGCAGGCTGACAGGGGAAGCTTACGAGCAGTACTTC.

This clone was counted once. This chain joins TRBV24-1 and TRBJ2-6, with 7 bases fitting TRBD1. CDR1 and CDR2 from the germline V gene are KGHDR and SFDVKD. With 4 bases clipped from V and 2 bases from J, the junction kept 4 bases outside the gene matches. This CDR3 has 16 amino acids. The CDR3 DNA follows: TGTGCCACCAGTGAGCCAGGACAGGCTGGGGCCAACGTCCTGACTTTC. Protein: CATSEPGQAGANVLTF.

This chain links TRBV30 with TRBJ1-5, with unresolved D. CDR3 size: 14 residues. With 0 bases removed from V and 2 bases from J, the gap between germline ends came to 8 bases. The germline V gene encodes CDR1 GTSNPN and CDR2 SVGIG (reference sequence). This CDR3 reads CAWSVTFGNQPQHF. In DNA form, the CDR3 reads TGTGCCTGGAGTGTAACATTTGGCAATCAGCCCCAGCATTTT.

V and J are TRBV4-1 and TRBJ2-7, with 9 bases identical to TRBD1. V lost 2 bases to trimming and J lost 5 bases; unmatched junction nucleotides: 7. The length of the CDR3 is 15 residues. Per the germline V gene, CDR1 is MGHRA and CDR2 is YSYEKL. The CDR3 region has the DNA TGCGCCAGCAGCCAAACCGGGACAGGGACCCACGAGCAGTACTTC. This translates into CASSQTGTGTHEQYF.

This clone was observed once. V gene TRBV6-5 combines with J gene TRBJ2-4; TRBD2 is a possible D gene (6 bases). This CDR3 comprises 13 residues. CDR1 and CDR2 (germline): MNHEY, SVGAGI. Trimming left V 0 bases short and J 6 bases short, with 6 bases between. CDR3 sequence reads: CASSYSGGNIQYF. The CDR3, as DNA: TGTGCCAGCAGTTACTCGGGGGGAAACATTCAGTACTTC.

The CDR3 DNA is TGTGCCAGCAGTTTATCGGATGGGCGCGAGGGCTACACCTTC. Its translation is CASSLSDGREGYTF. The chain joins TRBV27 to TRBJ1-2, with D hard to call. The CDR3 loop spans 14 amino acids. CDR1 and CDR2 (germline): MNHEY, SMNVEV (reference sequence). V dropped 0 bases and J dropped 8 bases, with 13 bases sitting between them.

Here the CDR3 reads CASSRQGGYTDTQYF. The CDR3 DNA reads as TGTGCCAGCAGCCGCCAGGGGGGCTACACAGATACGCAGTATTTT. The V gene is TRBV11-2, the J gene TRBJ2-3, with a weak D call TRBD1 (7 bases). Germline CDR1 SGHAT, CDR2 FQNNGV. The CDR3 extends over 15 amino acids. Trimming removed 5 bases from V and 2 bases from J, with 14 bases in between.

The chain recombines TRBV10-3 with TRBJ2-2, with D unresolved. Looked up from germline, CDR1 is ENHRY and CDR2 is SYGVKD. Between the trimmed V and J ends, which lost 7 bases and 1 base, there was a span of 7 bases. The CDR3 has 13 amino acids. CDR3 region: CAITRGNTGELFF. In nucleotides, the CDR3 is TGTGCCATCACCCGCGGGAACACCGGGGAGCTGTTTTTT.

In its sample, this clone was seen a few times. CDR3 amino acids: CASSYSGREAFF. CDR3 coding DNA: TGTGCCAGCAGTTACTCTGGGCGTGAAGCTTTCTTT. The chain recombines TRBV6-5 with TRBJ1-1, with D hard to call. The CDR3 has 12 amino acids. Germline V lookup: CDR1 MNHEY, CDR2 SVGAGI. The V end lost 0 bases, the J end lost 7 bases, and 6 bases lay between the germline ends.

CDR3: CASTPDRGTTEAFF. DNA of the CDR3: TGTGCCAGCACCCCCGACAGGGGCACCACTGAAGCTTTCTTT. The chain recombines TRBV27 with TRBJ1-1, with 8 bases lining up with TRBD1. The CDR3 contains 14 residues. After removal of 7 bases from V and 4 bases from J, the junction contained 8 bases not matched to a gene. Germline lookup yields CDR1 MNHEY and CDR2 SMNVEV (reference sequence).

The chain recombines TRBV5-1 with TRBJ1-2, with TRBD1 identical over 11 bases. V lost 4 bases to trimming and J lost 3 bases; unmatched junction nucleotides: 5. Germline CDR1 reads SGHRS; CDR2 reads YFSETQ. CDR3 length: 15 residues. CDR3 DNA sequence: TGCGCCAGCAGCCCGGACAGGGGGCAGTACTATGGCTACACCTTC. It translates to CASSPDRGQYYGYTF.

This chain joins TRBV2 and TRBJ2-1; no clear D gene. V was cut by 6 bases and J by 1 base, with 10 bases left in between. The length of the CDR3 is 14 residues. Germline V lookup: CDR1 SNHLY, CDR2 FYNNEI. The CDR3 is CASRRGASYNEQFF. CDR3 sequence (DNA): TGTGCCAGCAGGCGTGGAGCGTCCTACAATGAGCAGTTCTTC.

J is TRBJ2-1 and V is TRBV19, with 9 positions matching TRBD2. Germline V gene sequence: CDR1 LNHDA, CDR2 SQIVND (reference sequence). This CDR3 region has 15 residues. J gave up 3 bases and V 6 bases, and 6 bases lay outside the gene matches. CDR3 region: CASSLGLANYNEQFF. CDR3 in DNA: TGTGCCAGTAGCCTGGGACTAGCTAACTACAATGAGCAGTTCTTC.

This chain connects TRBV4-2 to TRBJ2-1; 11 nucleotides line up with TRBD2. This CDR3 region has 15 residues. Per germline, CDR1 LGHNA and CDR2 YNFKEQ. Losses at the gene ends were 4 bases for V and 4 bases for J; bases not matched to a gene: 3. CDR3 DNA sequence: TGTGCCAGCAGCCCGCTAGCGGGAGGTTACAATGAGCAGTTCTTC. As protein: CASSPLAGGYNEQFF.

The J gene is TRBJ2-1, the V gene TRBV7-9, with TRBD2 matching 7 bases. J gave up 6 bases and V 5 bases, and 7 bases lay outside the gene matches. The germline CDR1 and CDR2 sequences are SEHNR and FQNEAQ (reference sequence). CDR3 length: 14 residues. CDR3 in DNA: TGTGCCAGCAGCCGGACTAGTTCTTCCAATGAGCAGTTCTTC. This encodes CASSRTSSSNEQFF.

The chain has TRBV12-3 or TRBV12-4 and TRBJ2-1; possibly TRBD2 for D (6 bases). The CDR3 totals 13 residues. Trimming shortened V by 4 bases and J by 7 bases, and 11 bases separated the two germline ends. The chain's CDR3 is CASSSSVGNEQFF. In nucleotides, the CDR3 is TGTGCCAGCAGTTCTAGCGTCGGGAATGAGCAGTTCTTC.

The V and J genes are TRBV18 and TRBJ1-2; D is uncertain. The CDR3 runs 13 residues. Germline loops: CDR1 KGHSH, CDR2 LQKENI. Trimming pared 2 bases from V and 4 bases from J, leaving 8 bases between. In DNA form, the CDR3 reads TGTGCCAGCTCACCAGGAGACGTCTATGGCTACACCTTC. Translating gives CASSPGDVYGYTF.

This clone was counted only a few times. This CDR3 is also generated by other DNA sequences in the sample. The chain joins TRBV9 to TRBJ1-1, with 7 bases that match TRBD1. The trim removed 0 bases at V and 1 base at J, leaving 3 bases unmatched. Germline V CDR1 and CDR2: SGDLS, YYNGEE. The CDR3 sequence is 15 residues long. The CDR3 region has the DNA TGTGCCAGCAGCGTAGTCGGGACAGAGAACACTGAAGCTTTCTTT. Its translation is CASSVVGTENTEAFF.

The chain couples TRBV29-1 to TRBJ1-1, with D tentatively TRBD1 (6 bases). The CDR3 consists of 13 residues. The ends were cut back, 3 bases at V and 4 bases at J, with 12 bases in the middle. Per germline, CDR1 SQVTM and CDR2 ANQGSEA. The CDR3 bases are TGCAGCGTTGAGGGGGCGAAAGGCACTGAAGCTTTCTTT. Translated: CSVEGAKGTEAFF.

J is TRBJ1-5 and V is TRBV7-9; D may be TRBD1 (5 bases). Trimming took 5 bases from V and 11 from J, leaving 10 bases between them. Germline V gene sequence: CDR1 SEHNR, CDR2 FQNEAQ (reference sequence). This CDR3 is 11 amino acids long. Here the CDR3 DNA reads TGTGCCAGCAGCCGGGGGGAGGCCCAGCATTTT. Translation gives CASSRGEAQHF.

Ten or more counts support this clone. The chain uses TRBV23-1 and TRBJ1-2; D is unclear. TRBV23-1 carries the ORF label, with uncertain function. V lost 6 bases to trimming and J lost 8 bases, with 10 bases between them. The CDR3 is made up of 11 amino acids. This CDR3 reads CASRLARGYTF. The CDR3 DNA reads TGCGCCAGCAGGCTAGCCAGGGGCTACACCTTC.

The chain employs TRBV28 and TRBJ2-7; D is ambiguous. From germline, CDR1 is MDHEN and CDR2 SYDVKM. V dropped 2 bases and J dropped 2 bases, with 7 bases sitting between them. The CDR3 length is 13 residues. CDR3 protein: CASSLGGPYEQYF. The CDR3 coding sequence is TGTGCCAGCAGTTTAGGTGGGCCCTACGAGCAGTACTTC.

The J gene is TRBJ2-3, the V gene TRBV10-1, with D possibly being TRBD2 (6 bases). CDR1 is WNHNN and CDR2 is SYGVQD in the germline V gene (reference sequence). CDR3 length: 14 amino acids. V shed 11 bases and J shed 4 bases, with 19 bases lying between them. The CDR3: CASRGASVSDTQYF. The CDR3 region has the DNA TGCGCCTCCCGAGGGGCTAGCGTCTCAGATACGCAGTATTTT.

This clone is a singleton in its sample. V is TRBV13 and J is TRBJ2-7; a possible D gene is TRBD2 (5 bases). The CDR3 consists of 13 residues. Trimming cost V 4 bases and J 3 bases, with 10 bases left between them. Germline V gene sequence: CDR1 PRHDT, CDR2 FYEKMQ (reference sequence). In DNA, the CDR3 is TGTGCCAGCAGCTCCGGGGTGGACTACGAGCAGTACTTC. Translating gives CASSSGVDYEQYF. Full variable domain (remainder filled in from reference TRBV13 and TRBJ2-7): AAGVIQSPRHLIKEKRETATLKCYPIPRHDTVYWYQQGPGQDPQFLISFYEKMQSDKGSIPDRFSAQQFSDYHSELNMSSLELGDSALYFCASSSGVDYEQYFGPGTRLTVT.

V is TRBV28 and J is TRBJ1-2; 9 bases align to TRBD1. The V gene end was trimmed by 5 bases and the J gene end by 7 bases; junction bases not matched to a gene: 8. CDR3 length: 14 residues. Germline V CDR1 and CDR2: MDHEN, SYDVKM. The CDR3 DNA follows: TGTGCCAGCAGTCTCACAGGGGGCGACGGTGGCTACACCTTC. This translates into CASSLTGGDGGYTF.

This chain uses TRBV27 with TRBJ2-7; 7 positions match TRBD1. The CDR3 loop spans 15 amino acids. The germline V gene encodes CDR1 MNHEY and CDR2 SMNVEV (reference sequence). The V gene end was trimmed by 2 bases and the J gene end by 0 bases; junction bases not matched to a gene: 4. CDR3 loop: CASSLTGVSSYEQYF. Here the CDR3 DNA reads TGTGCCAGCAGTTTAACAGGGGTGAGCTCCTACGAGCAGTACTTC.

CDR3 protein: CASKDRADTQYF. The CDR3 DNA reads TGTGCCAGCAAGGACAGGGCAGATACGCAGTATTTT. The chain links TRBV12-3 or TRBV12-4 to TRBJ2-3; TRBD1 matches at 8 bases. This CDR3 has 12 residues. The V and J ends lost 7 bases and 4 bases, in that order; junction bases with no gene match: 1.

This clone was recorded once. CDR3 in amino acids: CASSSPLTGANEQFF. CDR3 in DNA: TGTGCCAGCAGTTCCCCATTGACAGGGGCGAATGAGCAGTTCTTC. J is TRBJ2-1 and V is TRBV27; 8 bases align to TRBD1. This CDR3 contains 15 residues. V shed 4 bases, J shed 7 bases, and the junction held 9 bases outside the gene matches. CDR1 is MNHEY, CDR2 SMNVEV, per germline (reference sequence).

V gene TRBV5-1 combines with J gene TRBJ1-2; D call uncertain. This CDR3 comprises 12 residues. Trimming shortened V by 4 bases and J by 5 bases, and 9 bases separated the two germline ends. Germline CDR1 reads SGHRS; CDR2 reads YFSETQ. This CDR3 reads CASSPESYGYTF. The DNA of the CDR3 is TGCGCCAGCAGCCCCGAGAGTTATGGCTACACCTTC.